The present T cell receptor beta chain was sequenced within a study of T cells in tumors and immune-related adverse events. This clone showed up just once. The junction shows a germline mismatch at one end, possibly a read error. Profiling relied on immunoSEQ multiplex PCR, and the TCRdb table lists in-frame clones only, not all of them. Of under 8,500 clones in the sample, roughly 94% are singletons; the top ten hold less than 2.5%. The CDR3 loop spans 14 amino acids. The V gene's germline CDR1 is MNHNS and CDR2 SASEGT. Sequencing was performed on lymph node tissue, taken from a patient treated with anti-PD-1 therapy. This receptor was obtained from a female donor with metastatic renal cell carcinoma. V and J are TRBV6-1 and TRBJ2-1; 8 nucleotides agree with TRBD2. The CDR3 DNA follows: TGTGCCGGCAGAATCAGCGGGAGAAGGAATGAGCAGTTCTTC. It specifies CAGRISGRRNEQFF.